This T cell receptor beta chain originates from a study of graft-versus-host responses after intestinal transplantation (dated by TCRdb to about 2021). For the study in its entirety: The transplants that recipients received were multivisceral, liver-intestinal, or isolated intestinal. Rather than going through the commercial service, samples from a few later patients were sequenced in-house on an Illumina MiSeq and processed with MiXCR. To identify alloreactive clones, pre-transplant mixed lymphocyte reaction products were sequenced and then compared with unstimulated pre-transplant donor and recipient T cells. Donor T cell macrochimerism was defined as a peak of at least 4% donor T cells among recipient peripheral blood mononuclear cells. Graft-versus-host and host-versus-graft alloreactive T cell clones were tracked in the graft, circulation and bone marrow after intestinal transplantation using bulk TCR-beta CDR3 sequencing. Of the roughly 24 intestinal transplant recipients enrolled in the cohort, one of whom was a retransplant, a few patients without pretransplant specimens were excluded. Every recipient was given anti-thymocyte globulin induction, then maintenance tacrolimus and steroids for approximately 3 years.

Receptors were amplified or captured by the immunoSEQ multiplex PCR assay. For most patients, genomic DNA was subjected to high-throughput TCR-beta CDR3 sequencing by Adaptive Biotechnologies. On the authors' methods: Adaptive's ImmunoSEQ software was the source of the TCR sequencing data for 18 patients, while three other patients were processed with MiXCR and VDJtools. CDR3 nucleotide sequences shared between donor and recipient were removed because their origin could not be assigned. At least 2-fold expansion over unstimulated cells and a minimum CFSE-low frequency of 0.002% (template counts) or 0.001% (read counts) were required for clones to be classified as alloreactive. A clone was considered mappable if detected in the sequenced pre-transplant spleen, lymph node, or MLR CFSE-low populations of the donor or recipient. The cumulative frequency of alloreactive clones was calculated as a percentage of all sequences, weighted by copy number. TCRdb re-hosts the immuneACCESS table, in-frame sequences only. Its copies lack some clones; in the studies checked, an unresolved V gene accounts for under half of them, and the cause for the rest is not known. V, J and clone size were drawn from that table, and D and trimming were deduced from the DNA. This sample holds around 50,000 clones; about 87% were observed only once. Around 1.5% of the sample lies in the top ten.

CDR1 and CDR2 (LGHNA, YNFKEQ) derive from the germline V gene. Between the V and J ends, shortened by 5 bases and 5 bases respectively, the junction contains 11 bases. The CDR3 covers 13 residues, taking in both the cysteine and the phenylalanine. Only the CDR3 DNA stays, 39 bases, in frame from base 1. On this clone itself: Its antigen specificity is not known. No base quality information exists; no much larger clone differs at one position.

Blood samples were collected up to 4 times in the first month after transplant and then at least monthly when available. General study outcomes and caveats: The relatively low number and heterogeneity of intestinal transplant patients limited the conclusions. In the allografts of patients with donor T cell macrochimerism, GvH to HvG T cell clonal ratios were high. GvH clones turned up in recipient bone marrow, with some appearing earlier in ileal mucosa or blood, a pattern consistent with an intestinal mucosal origin. Peak levels of circulating GvH clones were associated with declines in HvG clones early after transplant.

Sequences were derived from PBMCs, sampled 26 days after transplant. This sequence originates from a human patient who received an intestinal transplant, so some T cells may come from the graft donor. The chain couples TRBV4-2 to TRBJ2-3, with the D gene not confidently named. The DNA sequence is given as TGTGCCAGCAGCGCCAGACTGCAAGATACGCAGTATTTT. It codes for CASSARLQDTQYF.